This T cell receptor (beta chain) was retrieved from a study of blood T cells in healthy people across ages. Then a second PCR, running roughly 7 to 11 cycles, was carried out with a sample-barcoded 5' primer and a J-beta primer mix. TCRdb itself ran the 5' RACE reads through MiXCR, one entry per CDR3 protein. Counted here are about 1.6 million distinct CDR3 sequences, 30% to 40% occurring once; the ten biggest clones make up about 11%. This CDR3 is built from 14 residues. Germline V gene lookup returns CDR1 LGHNA and CDR2 YNFKEQ. In terms of origin and age, donors were healthy Caucasian individuals from Russia aged roughly 6 to 100.

The TCR comes from a woman aged 25 to 39 in good health. V and J are TRBV4-2 and TRBJ2-7, with D tentatively TRBD2 (5 bases). TRBJ2-5 matches the DNA end more closely, so the J call is doubtful. The sequenced material came from blood. The DNA of the CDR3 is TGTGCCAGCAGCCGGGAGCTCCCCGGGGAGACCCAGTACTTC. Encoded protein: CASSRELPGETQYF.